The clone carrying this T cell receptor beta chain was seen a handful of times. This entry comes from a study of human T cells and chemical hapten exposure. The ends lost 2 bases at V and 3 bases at J; junction bases unmatched: 3. Germline V CDR1 and CDR2: DFQATT, SNEGSKA (reference sequence). The CDR3 covers 14 residues. The study's library attached unique molecular identifiers to single cDNA molecules. TCRdb passed the RACE reads through MiXCR, listing each CDR3 protein once. The sample lists over 100,000 distinct CDR3 sequences; about 8.2% were seen once. The time point here: healthy volunteer bleed at 2 weeks. Researchers extracted total RNA from unfractionated whole blood.

The chain uses TRBV20-1 and TRBJ2-1, with 8 bases matching TRBD2. The sequenced sample was whole blood. The sequence derives from a male donor in good health. Some clones in this sample may be carry-over from other donors' samples. The CDR3 protein is CSARSGLGYNEQFF. For the CDR3, the DNA is TGCAGTGCTAGATCGGGACTAGGCTACAATGAGCAGTTCTTC.